Listed below are T cell receptor beta chains from one sample, sequenced in a study of blood T cell repertoires in COVID-19. The table came from immunoSEQ multiplex PCR; TCRdb's copy has only in-frame clones and leaves some out. This table holds a few hundred thousand clones, 89% found once. Sequenced sample: PBMCs or T cells enriched from blood (not recorded which). All receptors derive from a young woman who had recovered from COVID-19. The CDR3 runs from the conserved cysteine through the conserved F or W. The D gene is left open where the match is weak. Not every row has a clone size; where given, it reads once, few, many or a size class.

j_gene	abundance	d_gene	v_gene	CDR3nt	CDR3aa
TRBJ2-3	once	TRBD2	TRBV27	TGTGCCAGCAGTTTTAGCGGGAGCGGCGTGGGAGATACGCAGTATTTT	CASSFSGSGVGDTQYF
TRBJ1-2	NA	NA	TRBV19	TGTGCCACGCAGGCCCCAGGCACCGGGAGCTACACCTTC	CATQAPGTGSYTF
TRBJ2-1	NA	NA	TRBV27	TGTGCCAGCAGACAGGGCATTCCCTACAATGAGCAGTTCTTC	CASRQGIPYNEQFF
TRBJ1-1	NA	NA	TRBV5-5	TGTGCCAGCAGCAAACAGGGTTTGAACACTGAAGCTTTCTTT	CASSKQGLNTEAFF
TRBJ2-1	NA	TRBD1	TRBV19	TGTGCCAGTAGTATACGGACAGGGTTAAGCGATGAGCAGTTCTTC	CASSIRTGLSDEQFF
TRBJ2-1	NA	TRBD2	TRBV30	TGTGCCTGGTCGGCTAGCGGGAGGGTAATGAATGAGCAGTTCTTC	CAWSASGRVMNEQFF
TRBJ2-7	NA	TRBD1	TRBV4-2	TGTGCCAGCAGCCTGGGGACAGGGGGCAACGAGCAGTACTTC	CASSLGTGGNEQYF
TRBJ2-7	NA	TRBD2	TRBV28	TGTGCCAGCTCCCTTGGCGGGAGTTCCCGCTACGAGCAGTACTTC	CASSLGGSSRYEQYF
TRBJ2-1	NA	TRBD2	TRBV28	TGTGCCAGCAGAAGACTAGCGGAAGAGCAGTTCTTC	CASRRLAEEQFF
TRBJ1-3	NA	NA	TRBV7-9	TGTGCCAGCGCAGGGGAGGGGAACACCATATATTTT	CASAGEGNTIYF
TRBJ2-7	NA	NA	TRBV14	TGTGCCAGCAGCCAAGTACTAGCCTACGAGCAGTACTTC	CASSQVLAYEQYF
TRBJ2-3	once	NA	TRBV19	TGTGCCAGTAGTATGAAGCTGGGCACAGATACGCAGTATTTT	CASSMKLGTDTQYF
TRBJ2-7	NA	TRBD2	TRBV7-9	TGTGCCAGCAGCGCCCGGGGGGATCTCGAACCGGGCTTC	CASSARGDLEPGF
TRBJ2-7	NA	TRBD2	TRBV11-2	TGTGCCAGCAGCTTATACTTGGGGACTAGCGGGGTCGGGGAGTACTTC	CASSLYLGTSGVGEYF
TRBJ2-2	NA	NA	TRBV27	TGTGCCAGCAGATACGGTGGCACCGGGGAGCTGTTTTTT	CASRYGGTGELFF
TRBJ2-7	NA	NA	TRBV5-1	TGCGCCAGCAGCCTCGACAGATCCTACGAGCAGTACTTC	CASSLDRSYEQYF
TRBJ2-3	NA	TRBD1	TRBV6-5	TGTGCCAGCACCCGACAGGGCACATACACAGATACGCAGTATTTT	CASTRQGTYTDTQYF